This TCR beta chain is drawn from a study of OX40 agonist ivuxolimab in advanced cancers. On the study more broadly: Ivuxolimab doses were 0.01, 0.1, 0.3, 1.5, 3 or 10 mg/kg every 2 weeks.

The CDR3 spans 17 residues. J lost 7 bases, V lost 3 bases, and 15 bases had no gene match. The germline V gene encodes CDR1 MDHEN and CDR2 SYDVKM. Sequenced by immunoSEQ multiplex PCR; TCRdb stores in-frame clones only, minus some. The sample records 52,000 or so clones, around 83% being singletons. The study's findings and limits: Researchers did not establish what antigens the expanded peripheral T cells target. CD8+ T cells showed, on average, more clonal expansion than CD4+ cells. Partial responders dosed at 0.1-3.0 mg/kg displayed clonal expansion ranking among the lowest.

As to this clone: Its antigen is undetermined.

This chain links TRBV28 with TRBJ2-7, with 10 nucleotides matching TRBD2. The TCR originated in an adult with an advanced solid tumor such as melanoma, head and neck, liver or kidney cancer. This specimen consisted of CD4+ or CD8+ T cells sorted from blood, obtained in a trial of the OX40 agonist ivuxolimab. CDR3 coding DNA: TGTGCCAGCAGTTTGGAACCTAGCGGGAGTGGGCCGGGGGAGCAGTACTTC. It translates to CASSLEPSGSGPGEQYF.